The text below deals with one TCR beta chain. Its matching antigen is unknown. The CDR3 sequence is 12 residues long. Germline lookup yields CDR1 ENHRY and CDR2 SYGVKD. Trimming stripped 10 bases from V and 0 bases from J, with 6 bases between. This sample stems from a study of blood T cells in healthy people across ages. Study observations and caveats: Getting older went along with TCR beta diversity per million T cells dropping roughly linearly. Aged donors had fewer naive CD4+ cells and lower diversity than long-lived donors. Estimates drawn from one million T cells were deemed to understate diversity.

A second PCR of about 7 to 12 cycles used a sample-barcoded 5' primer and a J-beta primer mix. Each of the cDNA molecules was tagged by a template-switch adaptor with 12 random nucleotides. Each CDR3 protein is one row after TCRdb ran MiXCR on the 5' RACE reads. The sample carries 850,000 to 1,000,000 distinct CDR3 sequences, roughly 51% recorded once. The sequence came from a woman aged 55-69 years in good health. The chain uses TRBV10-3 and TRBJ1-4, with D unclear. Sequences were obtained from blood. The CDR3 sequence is CATGATNEKLFF. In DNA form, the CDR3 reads TGTGCCACCGGGGCAACTAATGAAAAACTGTTTTTT.